A selection of T cell receptor beta chains follows, all from one sample in a study of PD-L1 blockade in urothelial cancer. The table came from immunoSEQ multiplex PCR; TCRdb's copy has only in-frame clones and leaves some out. The sample has roughly 20,000 clones; around 90% are singletons. This specimen was PBMCs, taken around atezolizumab (anti-PD-L1) treatment. The receptors stem from a man aged 45-65 years with urothelial cancer. The CDR3 runs from the conserved cysteine through the conserved F or W. The order of the fields is V gene, J gene, clone size, D gene, CDR3 DNA, CDR3 protein. A D gene is named only where the DNA matches it firmly. Clone size appears in some rows only: once, few, many, or a class for an expanded clone.

TRBV7-2,TRBJ2-5,.,TRBD2,TGTGCCAGCAGCCCGAGGACTAGCGGGGGGGCAGAGACCCAGTACTTC,CASSPRTSGGAETQYF
TRBV7-9,TRBJ2-1,.,TRBD2,TGTGCCAGCAGCTCCTTAGCGGGAGTGGGTAATGAGCAGTTCTTC,CASSSLAGVGNEQFF
TRBV11-2,TRBJ1-2,.,.,TGTGCCAGCAGCTTTCGGACAGATAGCTATGGCTACACCTTC,CASSFRTDSYGYTF
TRBV6-6,TRBJ2-1,.,.,TGTGCCAGCAGTTGGCCCGGGATTGGTGAGCAGTTCTTC,CASSWPGIGEQFF
TRBV29-1,TRBJ1-1,.,TRBD1,TGCAGCGTTGAGGGACAGGGTCGTGTGCCGGCTTTCTTT,CSVEGQGRVPAFF
TRBV19,TRBJ2-4,.,.,TGTGCCAGTAGCCACCCCAGGGCTCTGACCAAAAACATTCAGTACTTC,CASSHPRALTKNIQYF
TRBV7-9,TRBJ2-1,.,TRBD1,TGTGCCAGCAGCGCGACAGGGGATAGTGAGCAGTTCTTC,CASSATGDSEQFF
TRBV30,TRBJ2-5,.,TRBD2,TGTGCCTGGAGCCGGGCGGGAGGGTTGGAGACCCAGTACTTC,CAWSRAGGLETQYF
TRBV27,TRBJ2-1,.,TRBD2,TGTGCCAGCAGTCCAAGGGGCAGCGGGAGGGGGGTCTACAATGAGCAGTTCTTC,CASSPRGSGRGVYNEQFF
TRBV9,TRBJ2-7,.,TRBD1,TGTGCCAGCAGCACCGGGGGGACAGGGAGAAACTACGAGCAGTACTTC,CASSTGGTGRNYEQYF
TRBV6-1,TRBJ1-5,.,.,TGTGCCAGCGTGGGCAATAGCAATCAGCCCCAGCATTTT,CASVGNSNQPQHF
TRBV28,TRBJ2-2,.,TRBD2,TGTGCCAGCAGTTTCTTTGGTAGCGGGAGAACATCGAACACCGGGGAGCTGTTTTTT,CASSFFGSGRTSNTGELFF
TRBV30,TRBJ1-5,.,TRBD1,TGTGCCTGGAGTCCGGGACAGCATAGCAATCAGCCCCAGCATTTT,CAWSPGQHSNQPQHF
TRBV2,TRBJ2-1,.,TRBD2,TGTGCCAGCAGTGAAGCGAGAGTAGCGGGAAAAAAGCAGTTCTTC,CASSEARVAGKKQFF
TRBV19,TRBJ2-2,few,TRBD1,TGTGCCACCAAAAGACAGGGTGAAACCGGGGAGCTGTTTTTT,CATKRQGETGELFF
TRBV6-4,TRBJ2-2,once,.,TGTGCCAGCCGGGGTTCGGAAACCGGGGAGCTGTTTTTT,CASRGSETGELFF
TRBV28,TRBJ1-5,.,.,TGTGCCAGCAGTTTGAGACAGAGCAATCAGCCCCAGCATTTT,CASSLRQSNQPQHF
TRBV9,TRBJ2-3,.,.,TGTGCCAGCAGCGTAGGAAGGGGGACAGATACGCAGTATTTT,CASSVGRGTDTQYF
TRBV19,TRBJ2-7,.,TRBD1,TGTGCCAGTAGATTCACAGGGGACTCCTACGAGCAGTACTTC,CASRFTGDSYEQYF
TRBV5-6,TRBJ2-3,.,TRBD2,TGTGCCAGCAGCTTGGAGCTAGCGGGCTCCACAGATACGCAGTATTTT,CASSLELAGSTDTQYF
TRBV14,TRBJ1-2,few,.,TGTGCCAGCAGCCAAAGACACGAAGGGGTGGGTTATGGCTACACCTTC,CASSQRHEGVGYGYTF
TRBV19,TRBJ2-5,.,.,TGTGCCAGTAGTCCCCGCAGGGGAGAGGAAGAGACCCAGTACTTC,CASSPRRGEEETQYF
TRBV9,TRBJ2-7,.,.,TGTGCCAGCAGCGGGGACGGGGGAGTCCACGAGCAGTACTTC,CASSGDGGVHEQYF
TRBV18,TRBJ2-7,.,TRBD2,TGTGCCAGCTCCCCTAGCGGGGGCGGCTACGAGCAGTACTTC,CASSPSGGGYEQYF
TRBV6-6,TRBJ1-4,.,.,TGTGCCAGGCCCCCGGGGGAAAAACTGTTTTTT,CARPPGEKLFF
TRBV7-2,TRBJ2-7,.,TRBD1,TGTGCCAGCAGTAAAGCCTCCGGGACAGGCCTCTACGAGCAGTACTTC,CASSKASGTGLYEQYF
TRBV18,TRBJ2-7,.,.,TGTGCCAGCTCACTAGACACGTCCTACGAGCAGTACTTC,CASSLDTSYEQYF
TRBV5-4,TRBJ1-2,few,.,TGTGCCAGCAGCATCCCCGGCCGAGAGGGTTACTATGGCTACACCTTC,CASSIPGREGYYGYTF
TRBV6-6,TRBJ1-1,.,.,TGTGCCAGCAGTTACTCGACAGCGAACACTGAAGCTTTCTTT,CASSYSTANTEAFF
TRBV27,TRBJ1-1,.,.,TGTGCCAGCAGTTTAAGACAGACGGGGAACACTGAAGCTTTCTTT,CASSLRQTGNTEAFF
TRBV29-1,TRBJ1-2,.,TRBD1,TGCAGCGTTGAAGATGGAGGGCAGGGGGTAATCTACACCTTC,CSVEDGGQGVIYTF
TRBV2,TRBJ2-1,.,.,TGTGCCAGCAGTTTTTATGATGAGCAGTTCTTC,CASSFYDEQFF
TRBV19,TRBJ2-2,.,TRBD1,TGTGCCAGTAGTATAGAGAGACAGGGCCCGAACACCGGGGAGCTGTTTTTT,CASSIERQGPNTGELFF
TRBV18,TRBJ2-5,once,.,TGTGCCAGCTCACCGATACCACAGGGGACCCAGTACTTC,CASSPIPQGTQYF
TRBV7-9,TRBJ1-2,.,.,TGTGCCAGCAGCCCTTGGCGGAGCTATGGCTACACCTTC,CASSPWRSYGYTF
TRBV10-3,TRBJ2-1,once,.,TGTGCCACCATGGGCGGGAATAGCTCCTACAATGAGCAGTTCTTC,CATMGGNSSYNEQFF
TRBV9,TRBJ1-4,.,.,TGTGCCAGCAGCGTAGGGGGACTAGGACGCCGTAATGAAAAACTGTTTTTT,CASSVGGLGRRNEKLFF
TRBV15,TRBJ2-7,.,TRBD2,TGTGCCACCAGCAGGGAACTAGCGGGAGGGTACGAGCAGTACTTC,CATSRELAGGYEQYF
TRBV5-1,TRBJ2-4,.,.,TGCGCCAGCAGCTCTTTATTAGGGGTAGCCAAAAACATTCAGTACTTC,CASSSLLGVAKNIQYF
TRBV10-1,TRBJ2-1,.,.,TGCGCCGGATATATCATAGCCGGCCGGGGGGAGCAGTTCTTC,CAGYIIAGRGEQFF
TRBV4-3,TRBJ2-1,.,TRBD2,TGCGCCAGCAGCCAAGAGGGACTAGCGGGGTTGGGTAATGAGCAGTTCTTC,CASSQEGLAGLGNEQFF
TRBV30,TRBJ2-7,.,.,TGTGCCTGGAGTGTACGACAACTGGCCTACGAGCAGTACTTC,CAWSVRQLAYEQYF
TRBV5-1,TRBJ1-4,.,.,TGCGCCAGCAGCCCGGACTCATTATATAATGAAAAACTGTTTTTT,CASSPDSLYNEKLFF
TRBV10-1,TRBJ2-1,.,.,TGCGCCAGCAGTGAGTCCGGCGTGTCAGGTCTTGGCAATGAGCAGTTCTTC,CASSESGVSGLGNEQFF
TRBV27,TRBJ2-4,.,.,TGTGCCAGCAGTTTGCGGGAAAAAAACATTCAGTACTTC,CASSLREKNIQYF